Listed below are T cell receptor beta chains from one sample, sequenced in a study of shared clonotypes between healthy human individuals. Profiling relied on immunoSEQ multiplex PCR, and the TCRdb table lists in-frame clones only, not all of them. The sample holds around 610,000 clones, about 96% seen once. Sequencing used naive CD8+ T cells sorted from blood. The receptors come from a woman aged 25 to 39 in good health. CDR3s include the opening cysteine and the closing phenylalanine or tryptophan. A D gene is named only where the DNA matches it firmly. Size tells how often a clone was seen (once, few, many) or the class of an expanded clone, and some rows leave it out.

j_call	clone_size	d_call	v_call	cdr3_aa	cdr3_nt
TRBJ2-7	-	TRBD2	TRBV6-1	CASSVTRGGNEQYF	TGTGCCAGCAGTGTCACCCGGGGGGGTAACGAGCAGTACTTC
TRBJ2-3	-	TRBD1	TRBV7-2	CASSSATGAADTQYF	TGTGCCAGCAGCTCCGCGACAGGGGCGGCAGATACGCAGTATTTT
TRBJ2-5	-	TRBD1	TRBV10-3	CAISAYQDRVETQYF	TGTGCCATCAGTGCGTATCAGGACAGGGTCGAGACCCAGTACTTC
TRBJ1-2	few	-	TRBV9	CASSGLHAGNYGYTF	TGTGCCAGCAGCGGCTTACACGCGGGGAACTATGGCTACACCTTC
TRBJ2-2	-	-	TRBV27	CASSLSTQPMNTGELFF	TGTGCCAGCAGTTTATCGACGCAGCCGATGAACACCGGGGAGCTGTTTTTT
TRBJ2-7	few	-	TRBV20-1	CSAMGSYEQYF	TGCAGTGCTATGGGGAGCTACGAGCAGTACTTC
TRBJ2-7	-	-	TRBV7-8	CASSSTGTDYEQYF	TGTGCCAGCAGCTCGACCGGGACCGACTACGAGCAGTACTTC
TRBJ1-2	-	TRBD1	TRBV27	CASSPGTGEPYGYTF	TGTGCCAGCAGCCCTGGGACAGGGGAACCCTATGGCTACACCTTC
TRBJ1-5	once	-	TRBV28	CASREAGVSNQPQHF	TGTGCCAGCAGAGAAGCGGGGGTTAGCAATCAGCCCCAGCATTTT
TRBJ1-1	-	-	TRBV2	CASRGGLDTEAFF	TGTGCCAGCAGGGGCGGACTGGACACTGAAGCTTTCTTT
TRBJ2-3	-	-	TRBV5-6	CASSPRGRESTDTQYF	TGTGCCAGCAGCCCGAGGGGTAGGGAGAGCACAGATACGCAGTATTTT
TRBJ2-7	-	TRBD1	TRBV7-9	CASSLADRAYEQYF	TGTGCCAGCAGCTTAGCCGACAGGGCCTACGAGCAGTACTTC
TRBJ2-7	-	-	TRBV21-1	CATNQNRELYEQYF	TGTGCCACCAATCAGAACAGGGAACTCTACGAGCAGTACTTC
TRBJ2-1	-	TRBD2	TRBV7-8	CASSLTSGDNEQFF	TGTGCCAGCAGCCTAACTAGCGGGGACAATGAGCAGTTCTTC
TRBJ1-5	-	-	TRBV10-1	CASSEDSSQPQHF	TGCGCCAGCTCTGAGGACTCCTCACAGCCCCAGCATTTT
TRBJ2-7	-	TRBD2	TRBV5-1	CASSPSGGYGYEQYF	TGCGCCAGCAGCCCCTCGGGGGGGTATGGTTACGAGCAGTACTTC
TRBJ2-7	-	TRBD1	TRBV4-1	CASSQVIQGDYEQYF	TGCGCCAGCAGCCAAGTGATACAGGGGGACTACGAGCAGTACTTC
TRBJ2-1	-	-	TRBV7-6	CASSSPYAADNEQFF	TGTGCCAGCAGCTCGCCCTACGCCGCTGACAATGAGCAGTTCTTC
TRBJ2-1	-	TRBD2	TRBV11-2	CASSVAGGPSDEQFF	TGTGCCAGCAGCGTAGCGGGAGGGCCTTCGGATGAGCAGTTCTTC
TRBJ2-7	-	-	TRBV28	CASSPPIKSEQYF	TGTGCCAGCAGTCCCCCCATCAAATCCGAGCAGTACTTC
TRBJ1-5	-	TRBD1	TRBV4-1	CASSQDATGGQPQHF	TGCGCCAGCAGCCAAGACGCGACAGGGGGACAGCCCCAGCATTTT
TRBJ2-6	-	-	TRBV7-9	CASSFLSSGANVLTF	TGTGCCAGCAGCTTTCTTAGCTCTGGGGCCAACGTCCTGACTTTC
TRBJ1-2	-	-	TRBV28	CASCPRGNYGYTF	TGTGCCAGCTGCCCTCGGGGTAACTATGGCTACACCTTC
TRBJ2-7	-	-	TRBV6-6	CASSSQALSYEQYF	TGTGCCAGCAGTTCCCAGGCCTTATCCTACGAGCAGTACTTC
TRBJ1-1	once	-	TRBV7-9	CASSSTGNTEAFF	TGTGCCAGCAGCTCGACAGGGAACACTGAAGCTTTCTTT
TRBJ1-5	-	-	TRBV7-9	CASSSTGITNQPQHF	TGTGCCAGCAGCAGTACAGGGATCACAAATCAGCCCCAGCATTTT
TRBJ2-7	-	TRBD1	TRBV7-2	CASSSTGLSYEQYF	TGTGCCAGCAGCTCGACAGGGTTGTCCTACGAGCAGTACTTC
TRBJ1-2	-	-	TRBV28	CASSLRGGAPGYTF	TGTGCCAGCAGTTTAAGGGGGGGCGCGCCTGGCTACACCTTC
TRBJ2-7	-	TRBD2	TRBV11-2	CASSLAGRSYEQYF	TGTGCCAGCAGCTTAGCCGGGAGGTCCTACGAGCAGTACTTC
TRBJ2-3	once	TRBD1	TRBV27	CASSPDRGGTDTQYF	TGTGCCAGCAGCCCGGACAGGGGTGGAACAGATACGCAGTATTTT
TRBJ2-2	-	TRBD2	TRBV7-9	CASSLTGTSTGELFF	TGTGCCAGCAGCCTTACCGGGACTAGCACCGGGGAGCTGTTTTTT